The present entry profiles one TCR beta chain with its context. The data originate from a study of Ad26.COV2.S vaccination and SARS-CoV-2 variants. In the study overall: Donor was one of the participants in the Ad26.COV2.S arm of the COV1001 trial. Once or twice, 56 days apart, Ad26.COV2.S was delivered intramuscularly.

The treatment was: around 19 received Ad26.COV2.S at low or high dose, single or two shots; a few received placebo; per-sample allocation not given. Sampling happened 63 days after the first vaccine or placebo injection. What was given as vaccine was an Ad26 vector encoding Wuhan-strain SARS-CoV-2 spike. The table came from immunoSEQ multiplex PCR; TCRdb's copy has only in-frame clones and leaves some out. The profile shows hundreds of thousands of clones, 83% of them singletons. Trimming removed 3 bases at V and 8 bases at J, with 8 bases between. The CDR3 runs to 12 residues. The V gene's germline CDR1 is SGHAT and CDR2 FQNNGV.

This sample comprised peripheral blood, obtained in a trial of Ad26.COV2.S vaccine versus placebo. The rearrangement joins TRBV11-2 to TRBJ2-1; no definite D call. The sequence came from a person between 18 and 65 years old who received the Ad26.COV2.S COVID-19 vaccine or a placebo. The CDR3 region has the DNA TGTGCCAGCAGCTTCATCCCTCATGAGCAGTTCTTC. Residues: CASSFIPHEQFF.